This entry lists 16 T cell receptor beta chains sequenced from one sample in a study of blood T cell repertoires in COVID-19. TCRdb's copy holds only in-frame clones and misses some; the assay was immunoSEQ multiplex PCR. The sample has some 78,000 clones, about 89% seen once. Sequencing was carried out using peripheral blood. The origin of the receptors is a man aged 50 to 59 with active or convalescent COVID-19.

This clone was observed once. The rearrangement links TRBV5-1 to TRBJ2-5, with D possibly TRBD1 on 6 matching bases. The germline V gene has CDR1 SGHRS and CDR2 YFSETQ. V was trimmed by 5 bases and J by 4 bases, leaving 12 bases between them. CDR3 size: 13 residues. The CDR3 bases are TGCGCCAGCAGGGAGTTACAGGGAGAGACCCAGTACTTC. This sequence encodes CASRELQGETQYF.

The chain recombines TRBV7-9 with TRBJ1-5; D gene uncertain. CDR3 length equals 14 residues. CDR1 is SEHNR, CDR2 FQNEAQ, per germline (reference sequence). The ends were cut back, 5 bases at V and 1 base at J, with 9 bases in the middle. The CDR3 DNA sequence: TGTGCCAGCAGCACACAGAACAGCAATCAGCCCCAGCATTTT. Amino acid sequence: CASSTQNSNQPQHF.

This clone was counted between two and nine times. The DNA of the CDR3 is TGTGCCAGCAGCTTAACCGGGGACACTGAAGCTTTCTTT. It yields the protein CASSLTGDTEAFF. This sequence joins TRBV11-2 and TRBJ1-1; D gene uncertain. The CDR3 covers 13 residues. The germline CDR1 and CDR2 sequences are SGHAT and FQNNGV. V shed 2 bases and J shed 3 bases, with 7 bases lying between them.

The chain links TRBV18 to TRBJ2-4; tentative D call: TRBD2 (6 bases). The CDR3 has 15 amino acids. From germline, CDR1 is KGHSH and CDR2 LQKENI. Trimming cost V 2 bases and J 5 bases, with 13 bases left between them. CDR3 in DNA: TGTGCCAGCTCACCAAGGAGGGGCCCCGAAAACATTCAGTACTTC. Translated: CASSPRRGPENIQYF.

This clone was seen only once. This sequence joins TRBV7-6 and TRBJ2-5; D gene ambiguous. The CDR3 loop spans 14 amino acids. Germline CDR1 SGHVS, CDR2 FNYEAQ. V was pared by 5 bases and J by 0 bases, with 10 bases between. The CDR3 sequence is CASSRTWYQETQYF. The CDR3 DNA reads TGTGCCAGCAGCCGCACTTGGTACCAAGAGACCCAGTACTTC.

This chain connects TRBV6-1 to TRBJ2-7; D not certain. V shed 6 bases and J shed 3 bases, with 6 bases lying between them. The germline gives CDR1 MNHNS, CDR2 SASEGT. The CDR3 is 11 amino acids. This CDR3 reads CASRSGYEQYV. For the CDR3, the DNA is TGTGCCAGCAGATCCGGCTACGAGCAGTACGTC.

The CDR3 region is CASSHVAGGRDNEQFF. The CDR3 nucleotides read TGCGCCAGCAGCCATGTAGCGGGGGGGCGGGACAATGAGCAGTTCTTC. V and J are TRBV4-3 and TRBJ2-1; 11 bases are a match to TRBD2. Germline values: CDR1 LGHNA, CDR2 YSLEER. V was pared by 3 bases and J by 5 bases, with 6 bases of the junction left unmatched. There are 16 residues in the CDR3.

This chain uses TRBV6-2 or TRBV6-3 with TRBJ1-2, with D perhaps matching TRBD1 (5 bases). The germline V gene has CDR1 MNHEY and CDR2 SVGEGT. The V end was cut by 0 bases, the J end by 8 bases, with 13 bases between. This CDR3 has 14 residues. This CDR3 reads CASSYSADIGGYTF. CDR3 sequence (DNA): TGTGCCAGCAGTTACTCCGCGGACATAGGAGGCTACACCTTC.

This clone was recorded once. The J gene is TRBJ1-1, the V gene TRBV15, with D tentatively TRBD1 (6 bases). Germline CDR1 reads LNHNV; CDR2 reads YYDKDF (reference sequence). The CDR3 runs 14 residues. The V end lost 6 bases, the J end lost 5 bases, and 16 bases lay between the germline ends. CDR3 region: CATSTQGQGTEAFF. The CDR3 coding sequence is TGTGCCACCAGTACTCAGGGGCAGGGGACTGAAGCTTTCTTT.

V is TRBV3-1 (or the pseudogene TRBV3-2) and J is TRBJ1-2; the D gene is possibly TRBD1 (5 bases). The V gene lost 6 bases and the J gene lost 6 bases, with 8 bases spanning the gap. The germline CDR1 and CDR2 sequences are LGHDT and YNNKEL (reference sequence). CDR3 size: 11 residues. The CDR3 is CASRARDGYTF. As DNA, the CDR3 is TGTGCCAGCAGGGCCAGGGATGGCTACACCTTC.

This sequence joins TRBV7-8 and TRBJ1-5, with a weak D call TRBD1 (6 bases). This CDR3 contains 15 residues. V lost 5 bases and J lost 7, with 18 bases in between. Germline V gene lookup returns CDR1 SGHVS and CDR2 FQNEAQ. As DNA, the CDR3 is TGTGCCAGCAGCCCCGGGACAACCCACCTGCAGCCCCAGCATTTT. It is translated as CASSPGTTHLQPQHF.

The V call is TRBV27, the J call TRBJ1-5; D is ambiguous. The V gene lost 2 bases and the J gene lost 2 bases, with 4 bases spanning the gap. Germline V gives CDR1 MNHEY, CDR2 SMNVEV (reference sequence). This CDR3 has 13 amino acids. CDR3 DNA: TGTGCCAGCAGTTTAACGGGCAATCAGCCCCAGCATTTT. The encoded protein is CASSLTGNQPQHF.

The chain couples TRBV2 to TRBJ1-6; 8 bases are shared with TRBD1. With V trimmed by 10 bases and J by 8 bases, 4 bases remained unmatched. Germline-derived CDR1 and CDR2 are SNHLY and FYNNEI. The CDR3 loop spans 12 amino acids. The CDR3 spells CATTGDDSPLHF. The CDR3 DNA reads TGTGCCACGACAGGGGATGATTCACCCCTCCACTTT.

This clone has a single count. The rearrangement uses TRBV28 and TRBJ2-1; D may be TRBD2 (6 bases). The germline V and J ends were trimmed by 6 bases and 4 bases, with 16 bases remaining between them. CDR1 is MDHEN and CDR2 is SYDVKM in the germline V gene. The CDR3 spans 15 residues. The CDR3 nucleotides read TGTGCCAGCAGGGCGGGGACGGGAGTATACAATGAGCAGTTCTTC. Its protein product is CASRAGTGVYNEQFF.

The rearrangement joins TRBV11-2 to TRBJ1-5; D call uncertain. The CDR3 is made up of 15 amino acids. The V end lost 2 bases, the J end lost 7 bases, and 15 bases lay between the germline ends. The V gene's germline CDR1 is SGHAT and CDR2 FQNNGV. The DNA for the CDR3 is TGTGCCAGCAGCTTATCGGTCCATTCGGGGCAGCCCCAGCATTTT. Translating it yields CASSLSVHSGQPQHF.

This clone occurred once. The chain combines TRBV15 with TRBJ1-5; 7 nucleotides match TRBD1. Germline V CDR1 and CDR2: LNHNV, YYDKDF (reference sequence). Unmatched junction bases numbered 2, after V lost 5 bases and J lost 7 bases. This CDR3 has 12 residues. Here the CDR3 DNA reads TGTGCCACCAGCCGACAGGGCCAGCCCCAGCATTTT. It codes for CATSRQGQPQHF. Full variable domain (rest looked up from reference TRBV15 and TRBJ1-5): DAMVIQNPRYQVTQFGKPVTLSCSQTLNHNVMYWYQQKSSQAPKLLFHYYDKDFNNEADTPDNFQSRRPNTSFCFLDIRSPGLGDTAMYLCATSRQGQPQHFGDGTRLSIL.